These 22 T cell receptor beta chains originate from one sample sequenced in a study of shared clonotypes between healthy human individuals. Using immunoSEQ multiplex PCR, the repertoire was profiled, and TCRdb retains in-frame clones only, with some absent. The sample has hundreds of thousands of clones, more than 95% seen once. Material for sequencing was naive CD4+ T cells sorted from blood. The subset: CD45RA+ positively selected. The receptors originated from a woman under 40 in good health.

The chain recombines TRBV5-1 with TRBJ2-3, with D possibly being TRBD2 (6 bases). Trimming removed 0 bases at V and 7 bases at J, with 18 bases between. In germline, CDR1 is SGHRS, CDR2 YFSETQ. The CDR3 extends over 16 amino acids. CDR3 amino acids: CASSLALGGGSNTQYF. CDR3 bases: TGCGCCAGCAGCTTGGCCTTGGGGGGAGGATCGAATACGCAGTATTTT.

V usage is TRBV7-9 and J usage is TRBJ1-1; no firm D call. This CDR3 spans 13 amino acids. The V and J ends lost 3 bases and 3 bases respectively, with 8 bases between them. CDR1 and CDR2 from the germline V gene are SEHNR and FQNEAQ (reference sequence). CDR3 nucleotide sequence: TGTGCCAGCAGCTTCGGACCAGACACTGAAGCTTTCTTT. This codes for CASSFGPDTEAFF.

The chain couples TRBV11-1 to TRBJ2-6; D uncertain. Trimming removed 5 bases at V and 0 bases at J, with 14 bases between. The CDR3 is 17 residues long. Per the germline V gene, CDR1 is SGHAT and CDR2 is FQDESV (reference sequence). In nucleotides, the CDR3 is TGTGCCAGCAGCGTCCTACGACGTGACTCTGGGGCCAACGTCCTGACTTTC. Translating it yields CASSVLRRDSGANVLTF.

V is TRBV7-8 and J is TRBJ2-7; either TRBD1 or TRBD2 may fit D (7 bases each). V lost 3 bases and J 11 bases, leaving 23 bases between the germline ends. CDR1 is SGHVS, CDR2 FQNEAQ, per germline. This CDR3 contains 15 residues. CDR3 loop: CASSLSGTDYVEEYF. The CDR3 DNA sequence: TGTGCCAGCAGCTTGAGCGGGACAGACTACGTTGAGGAGTACTTC.

This clone was seen just once. V gene TRBV19 combines with J gene TRBJ1-1; D perhaps matches TRBD1 (6 bases). The germline V gene encodes CDR1 LNHDA and CDR2 SQIVND (reference sequence). The CDR3 has 14 amino acids. The ends were cut back, 4 bases at V and 1 base at J, with 10 bases in the middle. This chain's CDR3 is CASSTQGSNTEAFF. In nucleotides, the CDR3 is TGTGCCAGTAGTACACAGGGTTCGAACACTGAAGCTTTCTTT.

CDR3 coding DNA: TGTGCCAGCAGCGTAGGATCAGTCAGGAATGAGCAGTTCTTC. It encodes CASSVGSVRNEQFF. The chain recombines TRBV9 with TRBJ2-1; D gene uncertain. CDR3 length: 14 amino acids. CDR1 and CDR2 (germline): SGDLS, YYNGEE. Trimming took off 0 bases at V and 7 bases at J, with 11 bases between the two ends.

Comment on this clone: Other DNA variants within this sample encode the same CDR3. DNA for the CDR3: TGCGCCAGCAGCTTCGGACAGGGGGGGCAGCCCCAGCATTTT. Amino acid sequence: CASSFGQGGQPQHF. The chain couples TRBV5-1 to TRBJ1-5, with 10 bases lining up with TRBD1. V gave up 2 bases and J gave up 7 bases; unmatched junction bases: 3. The length of the CDR3 is 14 residues. Germline lookup yields CDR1 SGHRS and CDR2 YFSETQ.

The chain couples TRBV6-5 to TRBJ2-4, with TRBD2 matching over 9 bases. CDR1 and CDR2 (germline): MNHEY, SVGAGI. The CDR3 contains 13 residues. J gave up 5 bases and V 4 bases, and 0 bases lay outside the gene matches. Written as DNA, the CDR3 is TGTGCCAGCAGTTGGACTAGCGAAAACATTCAGTACTTC. Protein sequence: CASSWTSENIQYF.

The rearrangement links TRBV10-3 to TRBJ2-1; D perhaps matches TRBD1 (5 bases). The CDR3 is 17 amino acids. Trimming pared 0 bases from V and 1 base from J, leaving 13 bases between. Germline V CDR1 and CDR2: ENHRY, SYGVKD. In nucleotides, the CDR3 is TGTGCCATCAGTGAGTCGAATCCAGGGTCTTCCTACAATGAGCAGTTCTTC. Protein sequence: CAISESNPGSSYNEQFF.

The chain has TRBV19 and TRBJ2-7, with D tentatively TRBD1 (5 bases). Germline-derived CDR1 and CDR2 are LNHDA and SQIVND (reference sequence). V gave up 0 bases and J gave up 7 bases, with 10 bases separating them. The length of the CDR3 is 13 residues. In nucleotides, the CDR3 is TGTGCCAGTAGTATAGATCTCGCAGGGGAGCAGTACTTC. The encoded protein is CASSIDLAGEQYF.

The chain's CDR3 is CASSLVGQLSEKLFF. Written as DNA, the CDR3 is TGTGCCAGCAGCTTAGTCGGTCAGTTGAGTGAAAAACTGTTTTTT. This chain uses TRBV7-9 with TRBJ1-4; D gene ambiguous. Trimming cost V 1 base and J 7 bases, with 13 bases left between them. Germline V gene sequence: CDR1 SEHNR, CDR2 FQNEAQ (reference sequence). This CDR3 has 15 amino acids.

This clone was observed a single time. V gene TRBV5-5 combines with J gene TRBJ2-5; D is unclear. V was shortened by 1 base and J by 5 bases, with 12 bases between the two germline ends. The CDR3 contains 14 residues. Germline CDR1 reads SGHKS; CDR2 reads YYEKEE (reference sequence). The CDR3 spells CASSLFVGGETQYF. CDR3 nucleotide sequence: TGTGCCAGCAGCTTGTTCGTGGGTGGGGAGACCCAGTACTTC.

This chain joins TRBV10-3 and TRBJ1-4; D gene unclear. The CDR3 runs to 13 residues. Germline V lookup: CDR1 ENHRY, CDR2 SYGVKD. V was pared by 5 bases and J by 7 bases, with 11 bases between. The CDR3 DNA reads as TGTGCCATCAGTCACCAGGACTCTGAAAAACTGTTTTTT. Encoded protein: CAISHQDSEKLFF.

The V and J genes are TRBV6-5 and TRBJ1-1, with 7 bases aligning to TRBD1. Germline values: CDR1 MNHEY, CDR2 SVGAGI. This CDR3 comprises 15 residues. V trimming: 6 bases; J trimming: 3 bases; junction bases outside the gene matches: 10. Written as DNA, the CDR3 is TGTGCCAGCAGGAAAACCGGGACAGCGTACACTGAAGCTTTCTTT. Translating gives CASRKTGTAYTEAFF.

This chain uses TRBV4-1 with TRBJ1-1; no firm D call. This CDR3 contains 16 residues. Germline V gene data show CDR1 as MGHRA and CDR2 as YSYEKL. With 3 bases removed from V and 1 base from J, the gap between germline ends came to 15 bases. CDR3 sequence: CASSQGDVGWNTEAFF. CDR3 nucleotides: TGCGCCAGCAGCCAGGGAGACGTGGGCTGGAACACTGAAGCTTTCTTT.

The rearrangement links TRBV11-3 to TRBJ2-5, with 7 bases matching TRBD2. V trimming: 1 base; J trimming: 1 base; junction bases outside the gene matches: 6. In germline, CDR1 is SGHNT, CDR2 YENEEA. CDR3 length: 16 amino acids. DNA for the CDR3: TGTGCCAGCAGCTTAGGGGCTAGCGGCTTCCAAGAGACCCAGTACTTC. Translation: CASSLGASGFQETQYF.

This rearrangement joins TRBV27 to TRBJ1-6, with D maybe TRBD1 (5 bases). Per the germline V gene, CDR1 is MNHEY and CDR2 is SMNVEV (reference sequence). V dropped 6 bases and J dropped 8 bases, with 23 bases sitting between them. The CDR3 extends over 17 amino acids. The CDR3 coding sequence is TGTGCCAGCAGCTCCGCCCTGCGGGGAGGGGTACATTCACCCCTCCACTTT. This encodes CASSSALRGGVHSPLHF.

This chain links TRBV2 with TRBJ2-5; D gene uncertain. The DNA matches TRBJ2-7 better at its end, which makes the J call doubtful. The CDR3 runs to 12 residues. CDR1 SNHLY and CDR2 FYNNEI come from the germline V gene. In DNA, the CDR3 is TGTGCCAGCAGTGAAGGATTGTACGAGCAGTACTTC. This encodes CASSEGLYEQYF.

The J gene is TRBJ2-1, the V gene TRBV19, with D perhaps matching TRBD1 or TRBD2 (5 bases each). Trimming removed 1 base at V and 2 bases at J, with 12 bases between. Germline V gene sequence: CDR1 LNHDA, CDR2 SQIVND (reference sequence). This CDR3 is 16 amino acids long. The chain's CDR3 is CASSIVGTSAYNEQFF. DNA for the CDR3: TGTGCCAGTAGTATAGTTGGGACCTCAGCCTACAATGAGCAGTTCTTC.

In its sample, this clone was seen once. The chain is built from TRBV19 and TRBJ1-1; D ambiguous. Germline V gene data show CDR1 as LNHDA and CDR2 as SQIVND (reference sequence). V gave up 4 bases and J gave up 3 bases, with 12 bases separating them. CDR3 length equals 14 residues. Written as DNA, the CDR3 is TGTGCCAGTAGTAGAACTATTTTGGACACTGAAGCTTTCTTT. It codes for CASSRTILDTEAFF.

The chain couples TRBV28 to TRBJ2-5; D is undetermined. Trimming took off 2 bases at V and 7 bases at J, with 8 bases between the two ends. Germline CDR1 is MDHEN and CDR2 is SYDVKM. This CDR3 spans 12 amino acids. CDR3 in amino acids: CASSLNGGTQYF. CDR3 DNA sequence: TGTGCCAGCAGTTTAAACGGTGGGACCCAGTACTTC. Combining the CDR3 with reference TRBV28 and TRBJ2-5 gives the whole variable domain DVKVTQSSRYLVKRTGEKVFLECVQDMDHENMFWYRQDPGLGLRLIYFSYDVKMKEKGDIPEGYSVSREKKERFSLILESASTNQTSMYLCASSLNGGTQYFGPGTRLLVL.

The chain joins TRBV6-1 to TRBJ1-2; no clear D gene. Between the trimmed V and J ends, which lost 5 bases and 4 bases, there was a span of 11 bases. The CDR3 totals 13 residues. Germline V CDR1 and CDR2: MNHNS, SASEGT. CDR3 residues: CASSRTDLYGYTF. The CDR3 DNA sequence: TGTGCCAGCAGTAGAACAGACCTCTATGGCTACACCTTC.